This T cell receptor (beta chain) was sequenced for a study of cytomegalovirus exposure and HLA in healthy donors. Overall study findings and caveats: A likely sequencing artifact accounted for one observed cluster of highly shared sequence variants.

Primers included in the PCR were 60 Vbeta and 13 Jbeta primers. Measured with immunoSEQ multiplex PCR; TCRdb has only the in-frame clones, and not every one. The repertoire holds fewer than 200,000 clones, with over 70% as singletons. This CDR3 has 15 amino acids. Germline lookup yields CDR1 SGHAT and CDR2 FQDESV (reference sequence). J lost 8 bases, V lost 5 bases, and 10 bases had no gene match. A note on this clone: What it recognizes is unknown.

Source material: PBMCs. This clonotype was obtained from a woman aged 45-59 years in good health and CMV-seronegative. The rearrangement joins TRBV11-1 to TRBJ2-1; TRBD1 matches at 9 bases. This CDR3 is CASSKRDRVSDEQFF. CDR3 nucleotides: TGTGCCAGCAGCAAGCGGGACAGGGTTTCGGATGAGCAGTTCTTC.